This TCR beta chain derives from a study of cytomegalovirus exposure and HLA in healthy donors. This CDR3 comprises 18 residues. Germline V lookup: CDR1 SGHAT, CDR2 FQNNGV. V shed 1 base, J shed 3 bases, and the junction held 13 bases outside the gene matches. Assay: immunoSEQ multiplex PCR; the TCRdb copy retains only in-frame clones and omits some. The sample has roughly 250,000 clones, around 87% seen once. The V and J genes are TRBV11-2 and TRBJ2-7; 9 positions match TRBD2. Sequencing was done on a sample of PBMCs. This clonotype was obtained from a woman in her twenties or thirties in good health and CMV-seropositive. The CDR3 reads CASSLGPSGIGPNYEQYF. The CDR3 DNA reads as TGTGCCAGCAGCTTAGGGCCTAGCGGGATCGGTCCCAACTACGAGCAGTACTTC.